These 21 T cell receptor beta chains were all obtained from the same sample, sequenced in a study of T cell responses to AZD1222 COVID-19 vaccine. The data were produced by immunoSEQ multiplex PCR, yet TCRdb's version contains in-frame clones alone and is incomplete. The data hold over 90,000 clones, with more than 85% observed a single time. Here the sequenced sample was peripheral blood, taken on day 0 of AZD1222 vaccination. Receptors were obtained from an adult in good health.

This clone was detected only a few times. This chain connects TRBV12-1 to TRBJ2-3; the DNA was not compared with TRBD2, the D call given in the table. TRBV12-1 is a pseudogene. There are 17 residues in the CDR3. The CDR3 bases are TGTGCCAGCAGCTTATCCCCTAGCGGGGGGCCCACAGATACGCAGTATTTT. It specifies CASSLSPSGGPTDTQYF.

This clone was seen just once. V is TRBV6-1 and J is TRBJ2-3; 7 bases fit TRBD2. Losses at the gene ends were 1 base for V and 8 bases for J; bases not matched to a gene: 15. This CDR3 comprises 17 residues. Germline V CDR1 and CDR2: MNHNS, SASEGT. The CDR3 reads CASSEGEGRAPTGTQYF. The CDR3, as DNA: TGTGCCAGCAGTGAAGGGGAGGGTCGGGCCCCCACTGGTACGCAGTATTTT.

V usage is TRBV6-5 and J usage is TRBJ1-2; 7 bases align to TRBD1. Trimming cost V 4 bases and J 2 bases; bases outside gene matches: 4. CDR1 MNHEY and CDR2 SVGAGI come from the germline V gene. The CDR3 sequence is 14 residues long. The CDR3, as DNA: TGTGCCAGCAGTTCGGGCAGGGGGAACTATGGCTACACCTTC. It yields the protein CASSSGRGNYGYTF.

The V and J genes are TRBV27 and TRBJ2-3; D remains unclear. This CDR3 spans 14 amino acids. Between the trimmed V and J ends, which lost 9 bases and 6 bases, there was a span of 19 bases. Germline-derived CDR1 and CDR2 are MNHEY and SMNVEV (reference sequence). The CDR3 DNA is TGTGCCAGTAGGATAGGTTTGAGCAGGGATACGCAGTATTTT. Its translation: CASRIGLSRDTQYF.

The chain uses TRBV29-1 and TRBJ2-1; D is uncertain. CDR1 SQVTM and CDR2 ANQGSEA come from the germline V gene. CDR3 length: 13 amino acids. Trimming stripped 5 bases from V and 1 base from J, with 9 bases between. The CDR3 coding sequence is TGCAGCGTTAGCATCACATCCTACAATGAGCAGTTCTTC. Translating it yields CSVSITSYNEQFF.

This clone occurred once. The chain combines TRBV18 with TRBJ1-1, with TRBD1 as a possible D gene (5 bases). CDR3 size: 15 residues. CDR1 and CDR2 from the germline V gene are KGHSH and LQKENI. The germline V and J ends were trimmed by 2 bases and 2 bases, with 12 bases remaining between them. CDR3 loop: CASSPGRGLNTEAFF. CDR3 DNA sequence: TGTGCCAGCTCACCAGGAAGGGGCCTCAACACTGAAGCTTTCTTT.

The V call is TRBV6-1, the J call TRBJ1-5; tentatively, D is TRBD1 (5 bases). CDR3 length equals 16 residues. The germline V and J ends were trimmed by 2 bases and 6 bases, with 17 bases remaining between them. The germline gives CDR1 MNHNS, CDR2 SASEGT. CDR3 sequence (DNA): TGTGCCAGCAGTGAATCTCGCAGGGAAAGAGGTCAGCCCCAGCATTTT. Protein sequence: CASSESRRERGQPQHF.

CDR3 region: CASSVGGGQSYNEQFF. CDR3 nucleotide sequence: TGTGCCAGCAGCGTAGGCGGGGGCCAGTCCTACAATGAGCAGTTCTTC. This chain uses TRBV9 with TRBJ2-1, with a tentative D call TRBD2 (7 bases). V shed 0 bases and J shed 1 base, with 11 bases lying between them. This CDR3 is 16 amino acids long. Germline V gives CDR1 SGDLS, CDR2 YYNGEE.

This clone was recorded only once. V and J are TRBV19 and TRBJ1-4, with TRBD1 as a possible D gene (5 bases). This CDR3 has 15 amino acids. The ends were cut back, 1 base at V and 7 bases at J, with 13 bases in the middle. Germline V gene lookup returns CDR1 LNHDA and CDR2 SQIVND (reference sequence). In DNA, the CDR3 is TGTGCCAGTAGTATAGCGGCAGGGCCAACTGAAAAACTGTTTTTT. It specifies CASSIAAGPTEKLFF.

The J gene is TRBJ1-5, the V gene TRBV6-1, with unresolved D. Per the germline V gene, CDR1 is MNHNS and CDR2 is SASEGT. CDR3 length equals 13 residues. V gave up 3 bases and J gave up 4 bases, with 7 bases separating them. CDR3 amino acids: CASSDGLNQPQHF. The CDR3 bases are TGTGCCAGCAGTGACGGCTTAAATCAGCCCCAGCATTTT.

The rearrangement joins TRBV3-1 (or the pseudogene TRBV3-2) to TRBJ1-6; weak D call: TRBD1 (5 bases). The CDR3 covers 14 residues. CDR1 LGHDT and CDR2 YNNKEL come from the germline V gene (reference sequence). V lost 4 bases and J lost 5, with 9 bases in between. CDR3 sequence: CASSRQGNNSPLHF. CDR3 DNA: TGTGCCAGCAGCCGCCAGGGAAATAATTCACCCCTCCACTTT.

V and J are TRBV10-3 and TRBJ1-6; D remains ambiguous. V lost 2 bases and J lost 4, with 9 bases in between. Germline V gives CDR1 ENHRY, CDR2 SYGVKD. The length of the CDR3 is 15 residues. The CDR3 region has the DNA TGTGCCATCAGTGAGACCCTCGATTATAATTCACCCCTCCACTTT. Its protein is CAISETLDYNSPLHF.

The gene calls are TRBV11-2 and TRBJ2-5, with 8 bases that match TRBD2. Germline assignment: CDR1 SGHAT and CDR2 FQNNGV. J lost 5 bases, V lost 9 bases, and 11 bases had no gene match. There are 14 residues in the CDR3. The CDR3: CASEYGGRKETQYF. For the CDR3, the DNA is TGTGCCAGTGAATACGGCGGGAGGAAGGAGACCCAGTACTTC.

This clone was seen once. V usage is TRBV9 and J usage is TRBJ2-1; the match to TRBD2 covers 13 bases. Germline CDR1 and CDR2: SGDLS and YYNGEE. The CDR3 consists of 16 residues. After removal of 4 bases from V and 7 bases from J, the junction contained 8 bases not matched to a gene. CDR3 sequence (DNA): TGTGCCAGCAGCCTCGGACTAGCGGGGGTGGAGAATGAGCAGTTCTTC. Translation: CASSLGLAGVENEQFF.

This chain connects TRBV28 to TRBJ1-2; no clear D gene. Germline loops: CDR1 MDHEN, CDR2 SYDVKM. The CDR3 consists of 15 residues. Deletions cut 5 bases from V and 4 bases from J, with 17 bases between. The CDR3 spells CASSRGPLEGYGYTF. CDR3 nucleotide sequence: TGTGCCAGCAGTCGCGGGCCCCTCGAGGGCTATGGCTACACCTTC.

The V and J genes are TRBV27 and TRBJ2-5; 7 bases map to TRBD2. CDR3 length: 15 residues. Germline trimming cut 2 bases from V and 0 bases from J; bases unmatched to any gene: 3. Germline V gene lookup returns CDR1 MNHEY and CDR2 SMNVEV (reference sequence). CDR3 nucleotide sequence: TGTGCCAGCAGTTTAATGCGGGGGAACCAAGAGACCCAGTACTTC. It yields the protein CASSLMRGNQETQYF.

This clone was observed a few times. The chain carries TRBV6-5 and TRBJ1-4, with D uncertain. The CDR3 is 15 amino acids. V shed 7 bases and J shed 3 bases, with 15 bases lying between them. The V gene's germline CDR1 is MNHEY and CDR2 SVGAGI. The CDR3 DNA reads as TGTGCCAGCAAACGAACCTCCGGGGCTAATGAAAAACTGTTTTTT. It translates to CASKRTSGANEKLFF.

The V call is TRBV30, the J call TRBJ2-7; 10 bases align to TRBD2. The germline V gene has CDR1 GTSNPN and CDR2 SVGIG (reference sequence). This CDR3 contains 16 residues. The ends lost 4 bases at V and 5 bases at J; junction bases unmatched: 14. Written as DNA, the CDR3 is TGTGCCTGGACCCACCCAAGCGGGAGGGCGTATAACGAGCAGTACTTC. This codes for CAWTHPSGRAYNEQYF.

This chain connects TRBV29-1 to TRBJ2-6; D is uncertain. V was shortened by 4 bases and J by 4 bases, with 11 bases between the two germline ends. This CDR3 spans 14 amino acids. Per the germline V gene, CDR1 is SQVTM and CDR2 is ANQGSEA. The CDR3 sequence is CSVGRSSGANVLTF. CDR3 in DNA: TGCAGCGTTGGTCGTAGCTCCGGGGCCAACGTCCTGACTTTC.

The V and J genes are TRBV7-9 and TRBJ1-1; no firm D call. The CDR3 sequence is 13 residues long. Germline V lookup: CDR1 SEHNR, CDR2 FQNEAQ (reference sequence). Trimming took 0 bases from V and 6 from J, leaving 8 bases between them. CDR3 amino acids: CASSLAEISEAFF. CDR3 DNA sequence: TGTGCCAGCAGCTTAGCAGAGATCTCTGAAGCTTTCTTT.

V usage is TRBV27 and J usage is TRBJ1-3; a weak D match, TRBD1 (5 bases). Germline CDR1 and CDR2: MNHEY and SMNVEV (reference sequence). The CDR3 length is 16 residues. With 6 bases removed from V and 4 bases from J, the gap between germline ends came to 19 bases. The CDR3 DNA follows: TGTGCCAGCAGCCTTCTGGGGCCCGGTCGAGGAAACACCATATATTTT. Encoded protein: CASSLLGPGRGNTIYF.